This T cell receptor beta chain came from a study of T-cell reconstitution after alpha-beta-depleted transplantation in children. Whole-study findings and limits: In some patients, recipient T cells and intrathymic progenitors surviving conditioning explained high day-60 diversity. Newly generated T cells supplied most T-cell counts and diversity one year post-transplant. Several hundred graft clones that had expanded were reportedly the source of alpha-beta T cells about two months after transplant.

Between the trimmed V and J ends, which lost 9 bases and 9 bases, there was a span of 15 bases. CDR3 length equals 13 residues. This clonotype came up a few times. What it binds is unknown. This sample's TCRbeta library carried unique molecular identifier barcodes. Each CDR3 protein is one row after TCRdb ran MiXCR on the PCR reads. The table has around 230,000 distinct CDR3 sequences, around a sixth seen once. The material sequenced was PBMCs, mostly from graft donor cells, taken 360 days after TCRalphabeta/CD19-depleted stem cell transplant. V is TRBV12-3 or TRBV12-4 and J is TRBJ1-6; unclear D gene. This sequence was found in a male patient aged 2-10 years who had a stem cell transplant for acute lymphoblastic leukemia, so the T cells may come from the graft donor. This CDR3 reads CASRRAGISPLHF. The CDR3, as DNA: TGTGCCAGTAGAAGGGCCGGGATTTCACCCCTCCACTTT.